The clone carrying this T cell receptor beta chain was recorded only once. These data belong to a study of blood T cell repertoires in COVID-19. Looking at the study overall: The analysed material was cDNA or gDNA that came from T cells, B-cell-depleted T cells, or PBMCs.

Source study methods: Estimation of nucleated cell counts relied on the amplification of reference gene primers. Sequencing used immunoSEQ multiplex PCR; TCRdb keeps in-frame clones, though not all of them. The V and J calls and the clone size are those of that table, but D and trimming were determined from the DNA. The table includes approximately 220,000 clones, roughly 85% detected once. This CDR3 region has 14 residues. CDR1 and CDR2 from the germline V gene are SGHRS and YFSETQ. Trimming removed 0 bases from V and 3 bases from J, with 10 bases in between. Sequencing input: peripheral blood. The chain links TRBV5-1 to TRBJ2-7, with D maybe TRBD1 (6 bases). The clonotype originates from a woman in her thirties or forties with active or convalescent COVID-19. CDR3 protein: CASSLGQVFYEQYF. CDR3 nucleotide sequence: TGCGCCAGCAGCTTGGGACAGGTATTCTACGAGCAGTACTTC.